These T cell receptor beta chains were read from a single sample in a study of beta chain features in type 1 diabetes. Assay: immunoSEQ multiplex PCR; the TCRdb copy retains only in-frame clones and omits some. The sample lists hundreds of thousands of clones, 17% occurring once. Sequenced input: naive CD4+ T cells from blood. The receptors stem from a woman aged 18-29 years in good health. Each CDR3 is given with its conserved first and last residue. D genes are given only for firm matches. A row's size may be missing; if present it is once, few, many or a size class.

d_call	clone_size	v_call	j_call	cdr3_nt	cdr3_aa
-	-	TRBV19	TRBJ1-1	TGTGCCAGTAGTAGGACCCTTAACACTGAAGCTTTCTTT	CASSRTLNTEAFF
-	-	TRBV7-2	TRBJ2-7	TGTGCCAGCAGCCAGGCCCAGGGAATCTACGAGCAGTACTTC	CASSQAQGIYEQYF
-	-	TRBV4-3	TRBJ2-3	TGCGCCAGCAGCGGTGTGAGCAGGAATCAGTATTTT	CASSGVSRNQYF
TRBD2	few	TRBV5-4	TRBJ2-3	TGTGCCAGCAGCCGTGGACTAGACACAGATACGCAGTATTTT	CASSRGLDTDTQYF
-	-	TRBV6-6	TRBJ2-5	TGTGCCAGCAGTTGCTCGAAGGGACAAGAGACCCAGTACTTC	CASSCSKGQETQYF
-	few	TRBV28	TRBJ1-1	TGTGCCAGCAGTTACCCGACAGGGAACACTGAAGCTTTCTTT	CASSYPTGNTEAFF
TRBD2	few	TRBV9	TRBJ2-3	TGTGCCAGCAGCGTAGTAGGGACTAGCGGCACAGATACGCAGTATTTT	CASSVVGTSGTDTQYF
TRBD2	few	TRBV6-6	TRBJ2-2	TGTGCCAGCAGATCCACTAGCGCGAACACCGGGGAGCTGTTTTTT	CASRSTSANTGELFF
-	-	TRBV27	TRBJ2-5	TGTGCCAGCAGTTTATCGGGGACAACCAAAGAGACCCAGTACTTC	CASSLSGTTKETQYF
-	few	TRBV7-2	TRBJ2-7	TGTGCCAGCAGCTTAGAGCCCCCCCTTGCCCGGCGGTCCTACGAGCAGTACTTC	CASSLEPPLARRSYEQYF
-	few	TRBV6-6	TRBJ1-2	TGTGCCAGCACCCTACCCACAGTGACTAACTATGGCTACACCTTC	CASTLPTVTNYGYTF
-	few	TRBV5-1	TRBJ2-7	TGCGCCAGCAGCTTGGTTGGAAAAAACTACGAGCAGTACTTC	CASSLVGKNYEQYF
-	-	TRBV4-3	TRBJ2-5	TGCGCCAGCAGCCAAGTTCGCCGGGCGGCCCAGTACTTC	CASSQVRRAAQYF
-	few	TRBV14	TRBJ2-5	TGTGCCAGCAGCCACGGCCTCCAAGAGACCCAGTACTTC	CASSHGLQETQYF
TRBD2	few	TRBV23-1	TRBJ2-5	TGCGCCAGCAGTTCCGGTCCGCCTAGCGGGGAGGGGCAAGAGACCCAGTACTTC	CASSSGPPSGEGQETQYF
-	few	TRBV5-1	TRBJ2-5	TGCGCCAGCAGCTTGGAAGGGACGGGATCGTACCAAGAGACCCAGTACTTC	CASSLEGTGSYQETQYF
-	-	TRBV4-3	TRBJ2-1	TGCGCCAGCAGCCAAGGGTTGGGCCCTTTGAGGTGGAATGAGCAGTTCTTC	CASSQGLGPLRWNEQFF
-	-	TRBV25-1	TRBJ2-3	TGTGCCAGCAGTGAATATGGCGGAGATACGCAGTATTTT	CASSEYGGDTQYF
-	few	TRBV28	TRBJ2-1	TGTGCCAGCAGCCCGTGGACTGGTGTGAGAAATGAGCAGTTCTTC	CASSPWTGVRNEQFF
TRBD1	-	TRBV15	TRBJ2-1	TGTGCCACCAGCCTAGAGACAGGGCATGAGCAGTTCTTC	CATSLETGHEQFF
TRBD1	many	TRBV19	TRBJ1-2	TGTGCCAGTAGTTCGGGACAGCGAGGCTATGGCTACACCTTC	CASSSGQRGYGYTF
-	once	TRBV28	TRBJ1-1	TGTGCCAGCAGTTGGGGCGGGGCGAACACTGAAGCTTTCTTT	CASSWGGANTEAFF